Below, 18 T cell receptor beta chains from the same sample are listed, as sequenced in a study of T cell responses to AZD1222 COVID-19 vaccine. Repertoires were generated with immunoSEQ multiplex PCR, while TCRdb's copy carries only in-frame clones and drops some. This table holds approximately 84,000 clones, around 90% found once. Specimen: peripheral blood, collected on day 0 of AZD1222 vaccination. These receptors all stem from an adult in good health.

The chain carries TRBV29-1 and TRBJ2-1, with unresolved D. The V end was cut by 0 bases, the J end by 7 bases, with 7 bases between. Per the germline V gene, CDR1 is SQVTM and CDR2 is ANQGSEA. The CDR3 has 12 amino acids. The DNA of the CDR3 is TGCAGCGTTGAAGACAGGTGGAATGAGCAGTTCTTC. Translation gives CSVEDRWNEQFF.

This rearrangement joins TRBV19 to TRBJ2-3; tentatively, D is TRBD2 (6 bases). CDR1 and CDR2 from the germline V gene are LNHDA and SQIVND (reference sequence). The CDR3 sequence is 14 residues long. The V gene lost 3 bases and the J gene lost 4 bases, with 11 bases spanning the gap. CDR3 nucleotide sequence: TGTGCCAGTAGTATTTTTTGGGGGGCAGATACGCAGTATTTT. Its protein is CASSIFWGADTQYF. Variable domain in full (rest from reference TRBV19 and TRBJ2-3): DGGITQSPKYLFRKEGQNVTLSCEQNLNHDAMYWYRQDPGQGLRLIYYSQIVNDFQKGDIAEGYSVSREKKESFPLTVTSAQKNPTAFYLCASSIFWGADTQYFGPGTRLTVL.

This chain uses TRBV12-3 or TRBV12-4 with TRBJ1-1, with a possible D match to TRBD1 (5 bases). CDR3 length: 13 amino acids. V dropped 5 bases and J dropped 6 bases, with 13 bases sitting between them. The CDR3 DNA sequence: TGTGCCAGCAGTCCCTCAGGGAGGTCTGAAGCTTTCTTT. Protein sequence: CASSPSGRSEAFF.

This chain joins TRBV15 and TRBJ1-5; 10 bases map to TRBD1. Germline V lookup: CDR1 LNHNV, CDR2 YYDKDF (reference sequence). The CDR3 runs 17 residues. Trimming at V came to 3 bases and at J to 3 bases, leaving 8 bases not matched to a gene. The CDR3 here is CATSSQGQGSPNQPQHF. DNA for the CDR3: TGTGCCACCAGCAGCCAGGGACAGGGGTCTCCCAATCAGCCCCAGCATTTT. Complete variable domain (other parts from reference TRBV15 and TRBJ1-5): DAMVIQNPRYQVTQFGKPVTLSCSQTLNHNVMYWYQQKSSQAPKLLFHYYDKDFNNEADTPDNFQSRRPNTSFCFLDIRSPGLGDTAMYLCATSSQGQGSPNQPQHFGDGTRLSIL.

Only one count was recorded for this clone. The gene calls are TRBV27 and TRBJ2-7, with TRBD2 identical over 13 bases. This CDR3 is built from 16 residues. Germline V gene lookup returns CDR1 MNHEY and CDR2 SMNVEV (reference sequence). The V and J ends lost 4 bases and 4 bases, in that order; junction bases with no gene match: 7. CDR3 DNA sequence: TGTGCCAGCAGTTGGCGGACTAGCGGGAGTCGATACGAGCAGTACTTC. Translating gives CASSWRTSGSRYEQYF.

The chain couples TRBV3-1 (or the pseudogene TRBV3-2) to TRBJ2-6; possible D gene TRBD1, 5 bases. The CDR3 sequence is 19 residues long. Trimming pared 1 base from V and 4 bases from J, leaving 20 bases between. Germline CDR1 reads LGHDT; CDR2 reads YNNKEL (reference sequence). The CDR3 loop reads CASSQAPRQSFGGANVLTF. Written as DNA, the CDR3 is TGTGCCAGCAGCCAAGCCCCGAGACAGTCGTTTGGAGGGGCCAACGTCCTGACTTTC.

V and J are TRBV27 and TRBJ2-3, with D possibly TRBD1 on 5 matching bases. Trimming pared 7 bases from V and 2 bases from J, leaving 22 bases between. Germline V gives CDR1 MNHEY, CDR2 SMNVEV (reference sequence). The CDR3 covers 17 residues. CDR3 residues: CASKITHSGSLTDTQYF. In DNA form, the CDR3 reads TGTGCCAGCAAAATTACCCATTCAGGGTCGCTCACAGATACGCAGTATTTT.

This chain links TRBV7-2 with TRBJ1-2, with D tentatively TRBD1 (5 bases). V lost 5 bases to trimming and J lost 6 bases, with 22 bases between them. Germline V gives CDR1 SGHTA, CDR2 FQGNSA. CDR3 length: 16 residues. The CDR3, as DNA: TGTGCCAGCAGCCCGAATCTGGCTTTGCAGGGTGATGGCTACACCTTC. The encoded protein is CASSPNLALQGDGYTF.

The chain combines TRBV6-5 with TRBJ1-1, with 7 bases matching TRBD1. Losses at the gene ends were 2 bases for V and 3 bases for J; bases not matched to a gene: 0. The germline CDR1 and CDR2 sequences are MNHEY and SVGAGI. The CDR3 length is 13 residues. CDR3 DNA: TGTGCCAGCAGTTACAGGGGGCACACTGAAGCTTTCTTT. This encodes CASSYRGHTEAFF.

This clone was seen more than once but under ten times. V gene TRBV7-8 combines with J gene TRBJ1-1; possible D gene TRBD1, 6 bases. The CDR3 totals 14 residues. Per germline, CDR1 SGHVS and CDR2 FQNEAQ. Trimming cost V 6 bases and J 0 bases, with 11 bases left between them. The CDR3 DNA is TGTGCCAGCAGTCGGACAGATATGAACACTGAAGCTTTCTTT. Amino acids: CASSRTDMNTEAFF.

This sequence joins TRBV23-1 and TRBJ1-1; D ambiguous. TRBV23-1 is marked as an open reading frame, function uncertain. V lost 6 bases, J lost 3 bases, and 14 bases lay in between. This CDR3 is 14 amino acids long. This CDR3 reads CASRNGILYTEAFF. Written as DNA, the CDR3 is TGCGCCAGCAGAAACGGAATCCTTTACACTGAAGCTTTCTTT.

In DNA, the CDR3 is TGCGCCAGCAGCCAAGTCCCACTGGGACAGGGGGCAGATACGCAGTATTTT. It is translated as CASSQVPLGQGADTQYF. The chain joins TRBV4-3 to TRBJ2-3; 11 positions match TRBD1. The V gene end was trimmed by 1 base and the J gene end by 4 bases; junction bases not matched to a gene: 7. The CDR3 loop spans 17 amino acids. Looked up from germline, CDR1 is LGHNA and CDR2 is YSLEER.

By share, this clone counts as medium-sized (0.01 to 0.1%). The V gene is TRBV5-1, the J gene TRBJ1-1; 10 nucleotides match TRBD1. Looked up from germline, CDR1 is SGHRS and CDR2 is YFSETQ. The CDR3 has 13 residues. J was trimmed by 6 bases and V by 3 bases; bases with no gene match: 2. The CDR3 DNA reads as TGCGCCAGCAGCTATGGACAGGGGGCTGAAGCTTTCTTT. Translation: CASSYGQGAEAFF.

The chain joins TRBV12-5 to TRBJ2-7; 8 nucleotides align to TRBD2. CDR1 is LGHNT and CDR2 is FRNRAP in the germline V gene. The trim removed 0 bases at V and 3 bases at J, leaving 10 bases unmatched. The CDR3 contains 17 residues. Written as DNA, the CDR3 is TGTGCTAGTGGTTTGGTACTTAATTCTGCGGGAGGCTACGAGCAGTACTTC. Protein sequence: CASGLVLNSAGGYEQYF.

In its sample, this clone was seen once. The V and J genes are TRBV5-1 and TRBJ1-1; the D gene is possibly TRBD1 (6 bases). The CDR3 contains 14 residues. The V end was cut by 9 bases, the J end by 1 base, with 16 bases between. Germline V CDR1 and CDR2: SGHRS, YFSETQ. The CDR3 loop is CATRAGATNTEAFF. The CDR3 nucleotides read TGCGCCACCCGGGCGGGGGCGACGAACACTGAAGCTTTCTTT.

This chain uses TRBV29-1 with TRBJ1-1; the D gene is possibly TRBD1 (6 bases). The CDR3 covers 13 residues. Germline V CDR1 and CDR2: SQVTM, ANQGSEA. Deletions cut 6 bases from V and 1 base from J, with 12 bases between. This chain's CDR3 is CSVPQGWNTEAFF. CDR3 in DNA: TGCAGCGTGCCTCAGGGGTGGAACACTGAAGCTTTCTTT.

The genes are TRBV11-2 and TRBJ1-5; unclear D gene. The germline CDR1 and CDR2 sequences are SGHAT and FQNNGV. The CDR3 runs 13 residues. Trimming stripped 3 bases from V and 4 bases from J, with 7 bases between. The CDR3 reads CASSLEENQPQHF. The CDR3 DNA sequence: TGTGCCAGCAGCTTGGAAGAAAATCAGCCCCAGCATTTT. The full variable domain, with the rest looked up from reference TRBV11-2 and TRBJ1-5, is EAGVAQSPRYKIIEKRQSVAFWCNPISGHATLYWYQQILGQGPKLLIQFQNNGVVDDSQLPKDRFSAERLKGVDSTLKIQPAKLEDSAVYLCASSLEENQPQHFGDGTRLSIL.

This clone was detected only a few times. Different DNA sequences within this sample yield the same CDR3. This chain joins TRBV2 and TRBJ1-3; D is uncertain. Trimming took 6 bases from V and 1 from J, leaving 10 bases between them. This CDR3 contains 14 residues. Per germline, CDR1 SNHLY and CDR2 FYNNEI. This CDR3 reads CASSQERSGNTIYF. CDR3 coding DNA: TGTGCCAGCAGCCAAGAAAGGTCTGGAAACACCATATATTTT.